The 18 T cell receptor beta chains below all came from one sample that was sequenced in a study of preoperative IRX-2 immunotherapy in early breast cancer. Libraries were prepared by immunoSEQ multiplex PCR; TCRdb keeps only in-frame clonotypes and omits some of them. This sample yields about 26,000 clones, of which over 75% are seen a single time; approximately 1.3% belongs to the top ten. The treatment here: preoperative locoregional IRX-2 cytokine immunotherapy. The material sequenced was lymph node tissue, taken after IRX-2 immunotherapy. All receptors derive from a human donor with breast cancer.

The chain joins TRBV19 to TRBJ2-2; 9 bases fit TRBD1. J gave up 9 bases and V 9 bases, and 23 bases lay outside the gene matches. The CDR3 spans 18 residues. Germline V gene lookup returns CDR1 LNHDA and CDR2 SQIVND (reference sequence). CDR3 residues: CASESGTTGGVLLRELFF. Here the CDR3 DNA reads TGTGCCAGCGAATCGGGGACCACAGGGGGCGTGCTTTTGCGGGAGCTGTTTTTT.

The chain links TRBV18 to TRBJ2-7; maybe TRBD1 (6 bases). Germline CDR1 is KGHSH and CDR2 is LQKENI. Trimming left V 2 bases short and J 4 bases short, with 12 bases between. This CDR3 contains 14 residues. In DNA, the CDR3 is TGTGCCAGCTCACCAACAGACAGGTTGTACGAGCAGTACTTC. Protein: CASSPTDRLYEQYF.

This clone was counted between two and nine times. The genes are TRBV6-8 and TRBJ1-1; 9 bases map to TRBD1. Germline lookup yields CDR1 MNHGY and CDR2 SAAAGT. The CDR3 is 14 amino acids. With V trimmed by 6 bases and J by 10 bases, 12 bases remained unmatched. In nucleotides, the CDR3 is TGTGCCAGCAGCTCCGGGACAGGGCCTATTAGAGCTTTCTTT. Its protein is CASSSGTGPIRAFF.

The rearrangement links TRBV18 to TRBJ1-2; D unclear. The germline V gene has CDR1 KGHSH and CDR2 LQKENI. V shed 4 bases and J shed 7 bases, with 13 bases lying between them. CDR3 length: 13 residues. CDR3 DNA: TGTGCCAGCTCACGAGACGGCCGGGGTGGCTACACCTTC. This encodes CASSRDGRGGYTF.

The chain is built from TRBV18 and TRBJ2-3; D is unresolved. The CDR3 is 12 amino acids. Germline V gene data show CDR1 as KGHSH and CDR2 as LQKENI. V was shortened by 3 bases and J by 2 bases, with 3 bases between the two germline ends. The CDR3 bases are TGTGCCAGCTCACCTACCACAGATACGCAGTATTTT. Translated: CASSPTTDTQYF.

This chain's CDR3 is CASRGTGAPHTEAFF. Written as DNA, the CDR3 is TGTGCCAGCCGAGGGACAGGGGCACCTCACACTGAAGCTTTCTTT. The rearrangement uses TRBV18 and TRBJ1-1, with 10 bases identical to TRBD1. V was clipped by 8 bases and J by 3 bases; unmatched bases: 9. Germline CDR1 KGHSH, CDR2 LQKENI. This CDR3 comprises 15 residues.

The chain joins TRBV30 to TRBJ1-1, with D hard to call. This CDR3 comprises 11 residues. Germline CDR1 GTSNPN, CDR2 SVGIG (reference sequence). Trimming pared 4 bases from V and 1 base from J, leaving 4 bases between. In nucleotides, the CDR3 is TGTGCCTGGATTAGGAACACTGAAGCTTTCTTT. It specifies CAWIRNTEAFF.

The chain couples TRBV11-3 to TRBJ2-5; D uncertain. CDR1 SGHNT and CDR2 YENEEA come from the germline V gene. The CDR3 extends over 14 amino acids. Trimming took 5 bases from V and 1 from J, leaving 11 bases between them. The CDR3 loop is CASSHPAVQETQYF. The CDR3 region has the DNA TGTGCCAGCAGCCACCCCGCAGTCCAAGAGACCCAGTACTTC.

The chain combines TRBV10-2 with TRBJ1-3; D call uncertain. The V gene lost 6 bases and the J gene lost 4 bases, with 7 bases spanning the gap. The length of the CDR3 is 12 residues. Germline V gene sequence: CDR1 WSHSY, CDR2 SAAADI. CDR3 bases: TGCGCCAGCAGAACGGGCGGAAACACCATATATTTT. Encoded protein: CASRTGGNTIYF.

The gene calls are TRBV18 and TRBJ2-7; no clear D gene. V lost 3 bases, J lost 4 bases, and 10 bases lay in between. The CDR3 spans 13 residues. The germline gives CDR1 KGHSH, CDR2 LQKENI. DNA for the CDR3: TGTGCCAGCTCACCCCCCGGGTCTTACGAGCAGTACTTC. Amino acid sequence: CASSPPGSYEQYF.

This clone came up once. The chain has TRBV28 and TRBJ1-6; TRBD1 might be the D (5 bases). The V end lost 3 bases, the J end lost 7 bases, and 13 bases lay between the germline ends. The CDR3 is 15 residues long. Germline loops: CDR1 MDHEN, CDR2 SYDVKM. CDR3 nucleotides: TGTGCCAGCAGTTTGATAAGGGCAGGGAATTCACCCCTCCACTTT. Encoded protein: CASSLIRAGNSPLHF.

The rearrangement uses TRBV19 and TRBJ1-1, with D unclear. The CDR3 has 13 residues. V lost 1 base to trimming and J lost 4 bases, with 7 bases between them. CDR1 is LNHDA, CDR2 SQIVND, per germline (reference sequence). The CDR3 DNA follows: TGTGCCAGTAGTATAGGGGGAACCACTGAAGCTTTCTTT. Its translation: CASSIGGTTEAFF.

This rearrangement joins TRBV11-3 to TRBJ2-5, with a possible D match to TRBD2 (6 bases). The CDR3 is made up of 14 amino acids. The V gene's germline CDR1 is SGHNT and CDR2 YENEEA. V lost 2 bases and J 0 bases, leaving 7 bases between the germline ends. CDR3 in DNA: TGTGCCAGCAGCTTACGGGGGAACCAAGAGACCCAGTACTTC. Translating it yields CASSLRGNQETQYF.

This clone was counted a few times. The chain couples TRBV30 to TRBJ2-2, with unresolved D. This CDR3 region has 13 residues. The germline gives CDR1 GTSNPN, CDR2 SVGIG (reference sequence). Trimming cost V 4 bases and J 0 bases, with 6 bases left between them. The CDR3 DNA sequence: TGTGCCTGGACCGCAGCGAACACCGGGGAGCTGTTTTTT. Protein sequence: CAWTAANTGELFF.

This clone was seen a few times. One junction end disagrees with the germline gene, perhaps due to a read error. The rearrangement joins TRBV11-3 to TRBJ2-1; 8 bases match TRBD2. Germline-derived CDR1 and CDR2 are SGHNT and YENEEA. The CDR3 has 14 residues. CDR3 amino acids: CASTSGGAGGLRVF. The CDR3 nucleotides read TGTGCCAGCACCTCCGGTGGGGCGGGGGGCCTGAGGGTCTTC.

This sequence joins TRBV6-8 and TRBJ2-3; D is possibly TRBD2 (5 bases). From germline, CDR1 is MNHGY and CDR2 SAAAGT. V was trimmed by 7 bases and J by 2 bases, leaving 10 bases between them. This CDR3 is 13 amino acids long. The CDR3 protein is CASTGLITDTQYF. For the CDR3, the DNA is TGTGCCAGCACAGGACTGATCACAGATACGCAGTATTTT.

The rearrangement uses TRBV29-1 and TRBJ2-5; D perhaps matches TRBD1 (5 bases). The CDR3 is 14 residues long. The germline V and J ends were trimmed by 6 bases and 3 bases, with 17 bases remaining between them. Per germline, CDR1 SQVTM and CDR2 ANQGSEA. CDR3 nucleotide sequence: TGCAGCGTGACTTTAGGGGTAACCAAAGAGACCCAGTACTTC. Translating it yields CSVTLGVTKETQYF.

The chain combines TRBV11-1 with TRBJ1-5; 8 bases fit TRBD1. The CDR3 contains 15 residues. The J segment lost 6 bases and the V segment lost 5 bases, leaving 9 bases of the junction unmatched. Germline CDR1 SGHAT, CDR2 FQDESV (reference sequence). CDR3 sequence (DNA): TGTGCCAGCAGCCCCGGACAGGGTAAGATTCAGCCCCAGCATTTT. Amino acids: CASSPGQGKIQPQHF.